What follows are 21 T cell receptor beta chains derived from one specimen sequenced in a study of response to subunit inactivated influenza vaccine. TCRdb itself ran the RT-PCR reads through MiXCR, one entry per CDR3 protein. The table lists over 750,000 distinct CDR3 sequences, 20% to 25% of them singletons. Here the sequenced sample was PBMCs from blood, taken around 5 days after vaccination. Receptors originate from a middle-aged man who received an inactivated influenza vaccine.

This clonotype was picked up a small number of times. This rearrangement joins TRBV10-3 to TRBJ2-1, with 13 bases aligning to TRBD2. In germline, CDR1 is ENHRY, CDR2 SYGVKD. CDR3 size: 13 residues. The V segment lost 10 bases and the J segment 6 bases; nucleotides outside the gene matches: 3. Written as DNA, the CDR3 is TGTGCCACTACTAGCGGGGGGGCCAATGAGCAGTTCTTC. Residues: CATTSGGANEQFF.

Regarding this clonotype: An end of the junction differs from the germline gene, which may be a read error. V is TRBV7-7 and J is TRBJ2-1; D may match TRBD1 or TRBD2 (5 bases each). Germline CDR1 and CDR2: SSHAT and FNYEAQ (reference sequence). This CDR3 contains 16 residues. The CDR3 DNA follows: TGTGCTAGCAGCTTAAATCGCAGCCGGGGCTCGCATGAGCAGTTCTTC. As protein: CASSLNRSRGSHEQFF.

This clonotype was recorded once. The genes are TRBV2 and TRBJ2-2; 8 nucleotides agree with TRBD1. CDR3 length: 14 residues. Germline lookup yields CDR1 SNHLY and CDR2 FYNNEI. After removal of 7 bases from V and 6 bases from J, the junction contained 7 bases not matched to a gene. CDR3 region: CASTGTGQAGELFF. CDR3 sequence (DNA): TGTGCCAGCACCGGGACAGGTCAGGCCGGGGAGCTGTTTTTT.

This clonotype was seen more than once but under ten times. The chain combines TRBV5-1 with TRBJ2-1, with TRBD2 matching 13 bases. V lost 1 base and J lost 7; bases outside the gene matches: 5. Germline CDR1 and CDR2: SGHRS and YFSETQ. The CDR3 loop spans 16 amino acids. The CDR3 is CASSLPGLAGTNEQFF. The CDR3 bases are TGCGCCAGCAGCTTGCCGGGACTAGCGGGGACTAATGAGCAGTTCTTC.

This chain uses TRBV7-9 with TRBJ2-7; D is perhaps TRBD1 (6 bases). V was clipped by 5 bases and J by 6 bases, with 14 bases between them. Germline V gene sequence: CDR1 SEHNR, CDR2 FQNEAQ (reference sequence). CDR3 size: 13 residues. The CDR3 nucleotides read TGTGCCAGCAGCCGAGGGGGATATAGCGAGCAGTACTTC. This sequence encodes CASSRGGYSEQYF.

The chain joins TRBV6-2 or TRBV6-3 to TRBJ1-1, with 7 positions matching TRBD1. Germline V gene sequence: CDR1 MNHEY, CDR2 SVGEGT. Trimming took 4 bases from V and 4 from J; bases not matched to a gene: 6. CDR3 length: 14 residues. Here the CDR3 reads CASSSTGIGTEAFF. In DNA form, the CDR3 reads TGTGCCAGCAGTTCGACAGGGATTGGCACTGAAGCTTTCTTT.

This clonotype has a handful of counts. The chain links TRBV9 to TRBJ2-5, with D possibly called TRBD1 or TRBD2 (6 bases each). The ends were cut back, 3 bases at V and 1 base at J, with 10 bases in the middle. Germline CDR1 reads SGDLS; CDR2 reads YYNGEE. The CDR3 is 14 amino acids. Here the CDR3 DNA reads TGTGCCAGCAGCGGCGGGACAACCCAAGAGACCCAGTACTTC. This encodes CASSGGTTQETQYF.

The rearrangement joins TRBV7-2 to TRBJ1-3, with a possible D match to TRBD1 (5 bases). V was cut by 7 bases and J by 5 bases, with 18 bases left in between. The V gene's germline CDR1 is SGHTA and CDR2 FQGNSA. The CDR3 length is 15 residues. CDR3 DNA: TGTGCCAGCACCCTACAGAGGGGCTGGAGAAACACCATATATTTT. The encoded protein is CASTLQRGWRNTIYF. The complete variable domain, with remaining parts taken from reference TRBV7-2 and TRBJ1-3, reads GAGVSQSPSNKVTEKGKDVELRCDPISGHTALYWYRQSLGQGLEFLIYFQGNSAPDKSGLPSDRFSAERTGGSVSTLTIQRTQQEDSAVYLCASTLQRGWRNTIYFGEGSWLTVV.

This chain connects TRBV7-2 to TRBJ2-1, with D tentatively TRBD2 (6 bases). CDR3 size: 14 residues. The ends were cut back, 0 bases at V and 12 bases at J, with 15 bases in the middle. Germline V CDR1 and CDR2: SGHTA, FQGNSA. CDR3 protein: CASSLALSREMQFF. CDR3 bases: TGTGCCAGCAGCTTAGCGCTTTCGCGGGAAATGCAGTTCTTC.

This sequence joins TRBV20-1 and TRBJ1-4, with D perhaps TRBD1 (5 bases). V lost 0 bases and J lost 4, with 9 bases in between. This CDR3 is 14 amino acids long. Germline loops: CDR1 DFQATT, CDR2 SNEGSKA (reference sequence). The CDR3 coding sequence is TGCAGTGCTAGAGAATGGGGGAATAATGAAAAACTGTTTTTT. It codes for CSAREWGNNEKLFF.

The chain carries TRBV27 and TRBJ2-2, with D tentatively TRBD1 or TRBD2 (5 bases each). This CDR3 is 16 amino acids long. CDR1 is MNHEY, CDR2 SMNVEV, per germline (reference sequence). The V end was cut by 4 bases, the J end by 0 bases, with 12 bases between. The CDR3 is CASSSFGGANTGELFF. Here the CDR3 DNA reads TGTGCCAGCAGTTCTTTTGGGGGAGCGAACACCGGGGAGCTGTTTTTT.

This clonotype was seen at least ten times. V is TRBV29-1 and J is TRBJ2-1, with D tentatively TRBD1 or TRBD2 (6 bases each). V was cut by 7 bases and J by 7 bases, with 20 bases left in between. The length of the CDR3 is 14 residues. CDR1 SQVTM and CDR2 ANQGSEA come from the germline V gene. In DNA form, the CDR3 reads TGCAGCGCCTTCGGGGGCACCCAGGGGAATGAGCAGTTCTTC. Protein: CSAFGGTQGNEQFF.

The genes are TRBV27 and TRBJ1-2; D unresolved. Trimming removed 3 bases at V and 0 bases at J, with 5 bases between. The CDR3 is 13 amino acids. In germline, CDR1 is MNHEY, CDR2 SMNVEV (reference sequence). CDR3 residues: CASSLNPNYGYTF. The CDR3 DNA reads as TGTGCCAGCAGTTTGAATCCTAACTATGGCTACACCTTC.

Only a few counts were recorded for this clonotype. V and J are TRBV9 and TRBJ2-5, with D perhaps TRBD2 (6 bases). The CDR3 loop spans 14 amino acids. Germline V gene data show CDR1 as SGDLS and CDR2 as YYNGEE. V was pared by 1 base and J by 4 bases, with 11 bases between. DNA for the CDR3: TGTGCCAGCAGCGTAATGGAGGGGAGAGAGACCCAGTACTTC. Translated: CASSVMEGRETQYF.

The V and J genes are TRBV20-1 and TRBJ2-7, with 8 bases fitting TRBD1. CDR1 and CDR2 (germline): DFQATT, SNEGSKA (reference sequence). The CDR3 spans 17 residues. The V segment lost 1 base and the J segment 2 bases; nucleotides outside the gene matches: 13. The CDR3 protein is CSARGGTGTSTPYEQYF. In DNA form, the CDR3 reads TGCAGTGCTAGAGGTGGGACAGGCACTTCAACCCCCTACGAGCAGTACTTC.

The chain employs TRBV20-1 and TRBJ2-1; D is possibly TRBD2 (6 bases). This CDR3 has 13 amino acids. CDR1 and CDR2 (germline): DFQATT, SNEGSKA (reference sequence). Deletions cut 0 bases from V and 10 bases from J, with 13 bases between. The DNA for the CDR3 is TGCAGTGCTAGAGATCAGCGGGCGTCCGAGCAGTTCTTC. Translating gives CSARDQRASEQFF.

This clonotype was seen a few times. The V gene is TRBV20-1, the J gene TRBJ2-1; 8 bases fit TRBD2. CDR3 length: 15 residues. Looked up from germline, CDR1 is DFQATT and CDR2 is SNEGSKA (reference sequence). The J segment lost 3 bases and the V segment lost 8 bases, leaving 12 bases of the junction unmatched. Here the CDR3 DNA reads TGCAGTAGGACCGGAGCGGGGGATAACTACAATGAGCAGTTCTTC. Translating gives CSRTGAGDNYNEQFF.

This clonotype was detected ten times or more. The J gene is TRBJ2-1, the V gene TRBV10-3; unclear D gene. CDR3 length: 16 residues. Trimming removed 0 bases at V and 1 base at J, with 10 bases between. Germline CDR1 and CDR2: ENHRY and SYGVKD. The CDR3 sequence is CAISESTGRSYNEQFF. The CDR3, as DNA: TGTGCCATCAGTGAGTCGACGGGTCGATCCTACAATGAGCAGTTCTTC.

This sequence joins TRBV4-3 and TRBJ1-2, with D perhaps matching TRBD1 (5 bases). The germline V gene encodes CDR1 LGHNA and CDR2 YSLEER. The CDR3 has 15 amino acids. With 1 base removed from V and 5 bases from J, the gap between germline ends came to 14 bases. The CDR3 region is CASSQGSGEGYGYTF. The CDR3 bases are TGCGCCAGCAGCCAAGGATCGGGGGAGGGATATGGCTACACCTTC.

This rearrangement joins TRBV20-1 to TRBJ1-1, with D tentatively TRBD1 (5 bases). Germline CDR1 is DFQATT and CDR2 is SNEGSKA (reference sequence). Deletions cut 5 bases from V and 5 bases from J, with 15 bases between. The CDR3 runs to 13 residues. The CDR3 bases are TGCAGTGCTGCGAGGGGAGTTTGGACTGAAGCTTTCTTT. Amino acids: CSAARGVWTEAFF.

The V call is TRBV20-1, the J call TRBJ2-7; D is possibly TRBD1 (5 bases). V was shortened by 0 bases and J by 3 bases, with 12 bases between the two germline ends. The CDR3 is 14 amino acids. Germline V gene sequence: CDR1 DFQATT, CDR2 SNEGSKA (reference sequence). The CDR3 DNA sequence: TGCAGTGCTAGAGATAGCAGGGCGAGCTACGAGCAGTACTTC. It yields the protein CSARDSRASYEQYF.